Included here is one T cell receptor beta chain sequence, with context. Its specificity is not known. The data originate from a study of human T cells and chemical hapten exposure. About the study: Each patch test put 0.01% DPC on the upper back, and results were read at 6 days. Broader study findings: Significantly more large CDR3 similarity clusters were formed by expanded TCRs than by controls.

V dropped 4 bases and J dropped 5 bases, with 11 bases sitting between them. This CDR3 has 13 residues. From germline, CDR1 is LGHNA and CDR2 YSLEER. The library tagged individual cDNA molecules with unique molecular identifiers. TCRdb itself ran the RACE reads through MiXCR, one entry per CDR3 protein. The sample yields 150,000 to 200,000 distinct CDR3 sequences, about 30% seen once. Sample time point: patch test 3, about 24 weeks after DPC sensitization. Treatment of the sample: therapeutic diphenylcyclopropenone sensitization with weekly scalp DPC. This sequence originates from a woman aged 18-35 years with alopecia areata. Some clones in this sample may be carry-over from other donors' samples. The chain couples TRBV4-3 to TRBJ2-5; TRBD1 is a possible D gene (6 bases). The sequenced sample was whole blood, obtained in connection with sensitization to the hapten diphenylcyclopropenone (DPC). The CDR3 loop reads CASSRLQGETQYF. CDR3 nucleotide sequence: TGCGCCAGCAGCCGGCTGCAGGGGGAGACCCAGTACTTC.